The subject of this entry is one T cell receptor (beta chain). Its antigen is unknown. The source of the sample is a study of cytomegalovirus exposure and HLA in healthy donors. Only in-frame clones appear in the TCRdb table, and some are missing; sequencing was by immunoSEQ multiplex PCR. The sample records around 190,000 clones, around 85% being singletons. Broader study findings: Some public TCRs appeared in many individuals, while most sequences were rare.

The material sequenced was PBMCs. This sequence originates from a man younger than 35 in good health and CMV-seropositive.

The CDR3 protein is CASSLRNAGGTGNSQPQHF. The DNA for the CDR3 is TGTGCCAGCAGTTTGAGGAACGCGGGGGGTACAGGGAACAGTCAGCCCCAGCATTTT. The chain has TRBV27 and TRBJ1-5, with a possible D match to TRBD1 (6 bases). Germline loops: CDR1 MNHEY, CDR2 SMNVEV (reference sequence). The CDR3 sequence is 19 residues long. Trimming stripped 3 bases from V and 6 bases from J, with 27 bases between.